The clone carrying this T cell receptor beta chain was observed a single time. Its antigen remains unknown. The source of the sample is a study of T cell responses to AZD1222 COVID-19 vaccine. Sequencing was performed with immunoSEQ multiplex PCR; in TCRdb, only in-frame clones are kept and a portion is missing. The data show 150,000 to 200,000 clones, under 95% seen once. Overall study results and limits: White British people made up most donors, females outnumbered males, and clonal diversity was possibly underestimated. Repertoire samples came only from after the peak T cell response. Dominant at 160-218 and 743-854, vaccine-associated CD4 TCRs also spanned spike. Baseline serostatus was positive in only a handful of AZD1222 recipients.

The material was peripheral blood, obtained 28 days after the second AZD1222 dose. The receptor's source is an adult who received the AZD1222 COVID-19 vaccine.

The CDR3 is CASSLESNQPQHF. The CDR3 DNA reads TGTGCCAGCAGCTTGGAGAGCAATCAGCCCCAGCATTTT. The chain carries TRBV7-2 and TRBJ1-5, with D hard to call. Germline V gene sequence: CDR1 SGHTA, CDR2 FQGNSA. V gave up 3 bases and J gave up 1 base, with 4 bases separating them. CDR3 size: 13 residues.